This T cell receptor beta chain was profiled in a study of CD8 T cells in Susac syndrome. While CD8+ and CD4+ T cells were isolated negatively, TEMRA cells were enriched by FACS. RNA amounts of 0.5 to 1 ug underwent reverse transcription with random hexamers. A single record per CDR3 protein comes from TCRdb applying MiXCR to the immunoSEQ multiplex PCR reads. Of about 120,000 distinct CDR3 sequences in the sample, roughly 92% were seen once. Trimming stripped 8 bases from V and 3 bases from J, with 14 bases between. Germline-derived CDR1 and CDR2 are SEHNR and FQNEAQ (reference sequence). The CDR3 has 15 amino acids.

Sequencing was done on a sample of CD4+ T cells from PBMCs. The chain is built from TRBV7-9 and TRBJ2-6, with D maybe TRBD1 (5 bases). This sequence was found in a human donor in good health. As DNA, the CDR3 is TGTGCCAGCGGCATAGGGGTAGGTGGGGCCAACGTCCTGACTTTC. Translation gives CASGIGVGGANVLTF. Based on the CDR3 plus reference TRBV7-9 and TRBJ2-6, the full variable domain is DTGVSQNPRHKITKRGQNVTFRCDPISEHNRLYWYRQTLGQGPEFLTYFQNEAQLEKSRLLSDRFSAERPKGSFSTLEIQRTEQGDSAMYLCASGIGVGGANVLTFGAGSRLTVL.